A selection of T cell receptor beta chains follows, all from one sample in a study of blood T cell repertoires in COVID-19. Repertoires were generated with immunoSEQ multiplex PCR, while TCRdb's copy carries only in-frame clones and drops some. The sample lists about 36,000 clones; about 80% were seen once. Specimen: peripheral blood. Receptors originate from a man in his sixties with active COVID-19. Each CDR3 is given with its conserved first and last residue. Each record gives: J gene, V gene, D gene, clone size, CDR3 DNA, CDR3 protein. The D gene is left open where the match is weak. Some rows have no size entry. The others give once, few or many, or a class for an expanded clone.

J gene: TRBJ2-5; V gene: TRBV5-1; D gene: .; clone size: .; CDR3 DNA: TGCGCCAGCAGCTTGGCCCTAGAGACCCAGTACTTC; CDR3 protein: CASSLALETQYF
J gene: TRBJ1-2; V gene: TRBV7-2; D gene: TRBD1; clone size: .; CDR3 DNA: TGTGCCAGCAGCTTAGGGCAGGGGGCCGGTGGCTACACCTTC; CDR3 protein: CASSLGQGAGGYTF
J gene: TRBJ1-5; V gene: TRBV4-1; D gene: .; clone size: few; CDR3 DNA: TGCGCCAGCAGCCAGGACAGATATAGCAATCAGCCCCAGCATTTT; CDR3 protein: CASSQDRYSNQPQHF
J gene: TRBJ1-4; V gene: TRBV5-1; D gene: TRBD1; clone size: .; CDR3 DNA: TGCGCCAGCAGCTTCTATCCGGGACAGGGGAATGAAAAACTGTTTTTT; CDR3 protein: CASSFYPGQGNEKLFF
J gene: TRBJ1-3; V gene: TRBV28; D gene: TRBD1; clone size: .; CDR3 DNA: TGTGCCAGCCGCGGACAGGACCTCTCTGGAAACACCATATATTTT; CDR3 protein: CASRGQDLSGNTIYF
J gene: TRBJ2-7; V gene: TRBV29-1; D gene: TRBD1; clone size: few; CDR3 DNA: TGCAGCGTCACCAGGGGGCCCTACGAGCAGTACTTC; CDR3 protein: CSVTRGPYEQYF
J gene: TRBJ2-7; V gene: TRBV7-9; D gene: TRBD1; clone size: once; CDR3 DNA: TGTGCCAGCAGCTTAACCCCAAGGGGACAGTCTATCTACGAGCAGTACTTC; CDR3 protein: CASSLTPRGQSIYEQYF
J gene: TRBJ2-7; V gene: TRBV5-4; D gene: TRBD2; clone size: medium-sized; CDR3 DNA: TGTGCCAGCAGCGGCGGGACTAGCCGGCCCTACGAGCAGTACTTC; CDR3 protein: CASSGGTSRPYEQYF
J gene: TRBJ1-4; V gene: TRBV4-3; D gene: TRBD1; clone size: .; CDR3 DNA: TGCGCCAGCAGCCAAGATCCGACAGGGGATAATGAAAAACTGTTTTTT; CDR3 protein: CASSQDPTGDNEKLFF
J gene: TRBJ2-7; V gene: TRBV6-5; D gene: .; clone size: .; CDR3 DNA: TGTGCCAGCAACCCTCACGGACAAGGGATCGAGCAGTACTTC; CDR3 protein: CASNPHGQGIEQYF
J gene: TRBJ1-3; V gene: TRBV27; D gene: .; clone size: .; CDR3 DNA: TGTGCCAGCAGTTTAAAGGCGGCGACTGGAAACACCATATATTTT; CDR3 protein: CASSLKAATGNTIYF
J gene: TRBJ1-2; V gene: TRBV30; D gene: .; clone size: once; CDR3 DNA: TGTGCCTGGAGTGAAACGGGTGGTGGCTACACCTTC; CDR3 protein: CAWSETGGGYTF
J gene: TRBJ1-5; V gene: TRBV12-3/TRBV12-4; D gene: .; clone size: .; CDR3 DNA: TGTGCCAGCAGTTTCCTTAGCAATCAGCCCCAGCATTTT; CDR3 protein: CASSFLSNQPQHF
J gene: TRBJ1-6; V gene: TRBV27; D gene: TRBD1; clone size: .; CDR3 DNA: TGTGCCAGCTACGACAGGGTAAATTCACCCCTCCACTTT; CDR3 protein: CASYDRVNSPLHF
J gene: TRBJ2-1; V gene: TRBV7-2; D gene: .; clone size: .; CDR3 DNA: TGTGCCAGCAGCTTAGCTGCGGGGCCCTACAATGAGCAGTTCTTC; CDR3 protein: CASSLAAGPYNEQFF
J gene: TRBJ2-3; V gene: TRBV5-1; D gene: TRBD1; clone size: once; CDR3 DNA: TGCGCCAGCAGCTTTTTCCGGGACAGGACAGATACGCAGTATTTT; CDR3 protein: CASSFFRDRTDTQYF
J gene: TRBJ1-5; V gene: TRBV6-5; D gene: TRBD1; clone size: .; CDR3 DNA: TGTGCCAGCAGCTGGACAGGGGAAGATCAGCCCCAGCATTTT; CDR3 protein: CASSWTGEDQPQHF
J gene: TRBJ1-1; V gene: TRBV7-2; D gene: .; clone size: once; CDR3 DNA: TGTGCCAGCAGCTTAGCGCCTAAAACGGGAAGTGAAGCTTTCTTT; CDR3 protein: CASSLAPKTGSEAFF
J gene: TRBJ1-1; V gene: TRBV6-5; D gene: .; clone size: .; CDR3 DNA: TGTGCCAGCAGTTCAACAGCTGAAGCTTTCTTT; CDR3 protein: CASSSTAEAFF
J gene: TRBJ1-5; V gene: TRBV30; D gene: TRBD1; clone size: once; CDR3 DNA: TGTGCCTGGAGATCCCGACAGGGAAGCAATCAGCCCCAGCATTTT; CDR3 protein: CAWRSRQGSNQPQHF
J gene: TRBJ1-6; V gene: TRBV5-1; D gene: .; clone size: few; CDR3 DNA: TGCGCCAGCAGCTCACAGACCTTGTATAATTCACCCCTCCACTTT; CDR3 protein: CASSSQTLYNSPLHF
J gene: TRBJ2-1; V gene: TRBV18; D gene: .; clone size: once; CDR3 DNA: TGTGCCAGCTCCTCCAAGGGGATTCGGGCTCAGAGCTCCTACAATGAGCAGTTCTTC; CDR3 protein: CASSSKGIRAQSSYNEQFF
J gene: TRBJ2-1; V gene: TRBV6-2/TRBV6-3; D gene: TRBD2; clone size: few; CDR3 DNA: TGTGCCAGCAGTTACTCAGCGGGGGGGTTCGATGAGCAGTTCTTC; CDR3 protein: CASSYSAGGFDEQFF